The 14 T cell receptor beta chains given below trace back to one sample, sequenced in a study of early T cells in non-severe SARS-CoV-2 infection. TCRdb re-called the 5' RACE reads through MiXCR, storing one row per CDR3 protein. Among around 99,000 distinct CDR3 sequences listed, 16% were seen once. This specimen consisted of whole blood, obtained at baseline. The receptors shown here come from an adult who was a healthcare worker with PCR-confirmed SARS-CoV-2 infection or an uninfected control (not recorded which).

This chain joins TRBV10-3 and TRBJ2-7; D not resolved. The CDR3 length is 11 residues. The V gene lost 2 bases and the J gene lost 4 bases, with 3 bases spanning the gap. Germline values: CDR1 ENHRY, CDR2 SYGVKD. The CDR3 loop is CAISEEYEQYF. The DNA for the CDR3 is TGTGCCATCAGTGAGGAGTACGAGCAGTACTTC.

The chain is built from TRBV27 and TRBJ2-7; 7 positions match TRBD2. The CDR3 has 12 residues. Germline CDR1 reads MNHEY; CDR2 reads SMNVEV (reference sequence). After removal of 2 bases from V and 9 bases from J, the junction contained 4 bases not matched to a gene. This chain's CDR3 is CASSLSGARQYF. The CDR3 DNA reads TGTGCCAGCAGTTTAAGCGGGGCCAGGCAGTACTTC.

This clonotype was detected only a few times. The V gene is TRBV7-3, the J gene TRBJ2-3; D gene ambiguous. Germline CDR1 SGHTA, CDR2 FQGTGA. Trimming took 5 bases from V and 7 from J, leaving 13 bases between them. The CDR3 contains 13 residues. The CDR3 nucleotides are TGTGCCAGCAGCACTAAGGCCGGGCATACGCAGTATTTT. Protein sequence: CASSTKAGHTQYF.

V and J are TRBV7-2 and TRBJ2-7, with a tentative D call TRBD1 (6 bases). CDR1 is SGHTA, CDR2 FQGNSA, per germline. This CDR3 region has 13 residues. Trimming stripped 5 bases from V and 2 bases from J, with 10 bases between. Here the CDR3 reads CASSRRTAYEQYF. The CDR3 DNA is TGTGCCAGCAGCCGACGGACAGCCTACGAGCAGTACTTC.

The V and J genes are TRBV28 and TRBJ1-4; 8 nucleotides agree with TRBD1. The CDR3 is 14 residues long. Trimming removed 4 bases from V and 8 bases from J; junction bases left unmatched: 6. Looked up from germline, CDR1 is MDHEN and CDR2 is SYDVKM. CDR3 residues: CASSSPGGGEKLFF. Here the CDR3 DNA reads TGTGCCAGCAGTTCACCAGGGGGCGGGGAAAAACTGTTTTTT.

The chain joins TRBV28 to TRBJ2-5, with TRBD1 matching 8 bases. The CDR3 totals 12 residues. Germline CDR1 MDHEN, CDR2 SYDVKM. CDR3: CLVSGGAETQYF. The CDR3 nucleotides are TGTCTAGTATCAGGGGGCGCCGAGACCCAGTACTTC.

This chain uses TRBV6-5 with TRBJ1-6; D gene uncertain. This CDR3 is 14 amino acids long. V dropped 7 bases and J dropped 5 bases, with 12 bases sitting between them. Germline CDR1 MNHEY, CDR2 SVGAGI. CDR3 region: CASTKGRNNSPLHF. CDR3 bases: TGTGCCAGCACCAAAGGGAGGAATAATTCACCCCTCCACTTT.

The chain recombines TRBV7-2 with TRBJ1-2, with D unresolved. V lost 3 bases and J lost 4, with 9 bases in between. Germline assignment: CDR1 SGHTA and CDR2 FQGNSA. The CDR3 sequence is 13 residues long. CDR3: CASSLDGLYGYTF. CDR3 DNA: TGTGCCAGCAGCTTGGACGGCCTCTATGGCTACACCTTC.

The table lists this clonotype with a few counts. The CDR3 reads CSALPGQNYGYTF. The CDR3, as DNA: TGCAGTGCTTTGCCGGGACAGAACTATGGCTACACCTTC. The rearrangement joins TRBV20-1 to TRBJ1-2; TRBD1 aligns across 7 bases. V dropped 5 bases and J dropped 2; count of bases not matched to a gene: 5. The germline V gene encodes CDR1 DFQATT and CDR2 SNEGSKA (reference sequence). This CDR3 comprises 13 residues.

This clonotype was seen only a few times. V is TRBV11-2 and J is TRBJ2-3; D perhaps matches TRBD2 (6 bases). The CDR3 runs 13 residues. Between the trimmed V and J ends, which lost 5 bases and 4 bases, there was a span of 10 bases. The germline CDR1 and CDR2 sequences are SGHAT and FQNNGV. DNA of the CDR3: TGTGCCAGCAGCGTGGCGGGGTCAGATACGCAGTATTTT. Translated: CASSVAGSDTQYF.

This clonotype appeared a few times. The chain joins TRBV2 to TRBJ2-7; 7 nucleotides line up with TRBD2. CDR3 length equals 11 residues. V lost 10 bases, J lost 3 bases, and 3 bases stayed unmatched. Germline values: CDR1 SNHLY, CDR2 FYNNEI. This CDR3 reads CATRGGYEQYF. DNA for the CDR3: TGTGCCACTCGCGGGGGCTACGAGCAGTACTTC.

This clonotype was detected a few times. This chain links TRBV2 with TRBJ2-4; D tentatively reads TRBD1 or TRBD2 (5 bases each). The V and J ends lost 11 bases and 7 bases respectively, with 21 bases between them. The germline CDR1 and CDR2 sequences are SNHLY and FYNNEI. The CDR3 has 14 residues. The CDR3 here is CAGNPGRRQNIQYF. CDR3 DNA sequence: TGTGCCGGCAACCCGGGACGGAGACAGAACATTCAGTACTTC.

This clonotype was seen many times. This rearrangement joins TRBV27 to TRBJ2-3, with TRBD2 matching 7 bases. Germline V gives CDR1 MNHEY, CDR2 SMNVEV (reference sequence). Losses at the gene ends were 7 bases for V and 0 bases for J; bases not matched to a gene: 7. This CDR3 is built from 15 residues. This CDR3 reads CASKYYSGSTDTQYF. The CDR3 DNA is TGTGCCAGCAAATACTATAGCGGGAGCACAGATACGCAGTATTTT.

This clonotype showed up just a few times. This rearrangement joins TRBV6-2 or TRBV6-3 to TRBJ2-3; possible D gene TRBD2, 5 bases. The germline V gene encodes CDR1 MNHEY and CDR2 SVGEGT. V gave up 7 bases and J gave up 1 base, with 9 bases separating them. The CDR3 loop spans 13 amino acids. The CDR3 here is CASNQAGTDTQYF. The CDR3 nucleotides are TGTGCCAGCAACCAAGCGGGCACAGATACGCAGTATTTT.